The rows below give T cell receptor beta chains drawn from one sample of a study of blood T cell repertoires in COVID-19. Measured with immunoSEQ multiplex PCR; TCRdb has only the in-frame clones, and not every one. The sample shows under 500,000 clones, 87% of them seen only once. Input material: PBMCs or T cells enriched from blood (not recorded which). The receptors shown here come from a woman between 18 and 29 years old with acute COVID-19. The CDR3 runs from the conserved cysteine through the conserved F or W. D genes are given only for firm matches. Expanded clones are given a class, and other clones once, few, many or no size at all.

CDR3 DNA | CDR3 protein | J gene | clone size | CDR3 length | D gene | V gene
TGTGCCAGCGGCAGATCCCAAGAGACCCAGTACTTC | CASGRSQETQYF | TRBJ2-5 | . | 12 | . | TRBV5-4
TGTGCCAGCAGTCTAACCCTGACTAGCGCCCGCGAGCAGTACTTC | CASSLTLTSAREQYF | TRBJ2-7 | . | 15 | TRBD2 | TRBV27
TGTGCCAGCAGTACAATAGACAACACAGATACGCAGTATTTT | CASSTIDNTDTQYF | TRBJ2-3 | . | 14 | . | TRBV2
TGTGCCAGCAGCTCCTTAGCGGGGGGGCCAGAGACCCAGTACTTC | CASSSLAGGPETQYF | TRBJ2-5 | . | 15 | TRBD2 | TRBV7-3
TGTGCCAGCAGCCCAGATAGTAAACAGGCCTACGAGCAGTACTTC | CASSPDSKQAYEQYF | TRBJ2-7 | . | 15 | . | TRBV7-2
TGTGCCAGCAGACGACGGACAGGGGTTCGGGATGAGCAGTTCTTC | CASRRRTGVRDEQFF | TRBJ2-1 | . | 15 | TRBD1 | TRBV13
TGCGCCAGCAGCGCGGGCCCAGGGGGCGCGGTAGAAGGCTACACCTTC | CASSAGPGGAVEGYTF | TRBJ1-2 | . | 16 | TRBD1 | TRBV5-1
TGTGCCAGTAGTACGAGCATCAACACTGAAGCTTTCTTT | CASSTSINTEAFF | TRBJ1-1 | . | 13 | . | TRBV19
TGTGCCAGCAGCCCAGGGACAGGGTTGTCCGGGGAGCTGTTTTTT | CASSPGTGLSGELFF | TRBJ2-2 | . | 15 | TRBD1 | TRBV5-4
TGTGCCAGCAGTTTGCGGGTCACAGATACGCAGTATTTT | CASSLRVTDTQYF | TRBJ2-3 | . | 13 | . | TRBV12-3/TRBV12-4
TGCGCCAGCAGCCAAGTCAGGACAGGATACGAGCAGTACTTC | CASSQVRTGYEQYF | TRBJ2-7 | . | 14 | TRBD1 | TRBV4-3
TGCGCCAGCAGTGAGGAGTTGACAAGTTCCGACGAGCAGTACTTC | CASSEELTSSDEQYF | TRBJ2-7 | . | 15 | . | TRBV10-1
TGTGCCAGCAGCCAAGGAGAGATTAGCAATCAGCCCCAGCATTTT | CASSQGEISNQPQHF | TRBJ1-5 | . | 15 | . | TRBV4-2
TGTGCCAGCAGTTTATTCGCCTACGAGCAGTACTTC | CASSLFAYEQYF | TRBJ2-7 | . | 12 | . | TRBV12-3/TRBV12-4
TGTGCCAGCAGCTTGATTAGCGGGCACTACGAGCAGTACTTC | CASSLISGHYEQYF | TRBJ2-7 | . | 14 | TRBD2 | TRBV5-5
TGTGCCAGCAGCGTAGGACAAACCCCCAATCAGCCCCAGCATTTT | CASSVGQTPNQPQHF | TRBJ1-5 | . | 15 | . | TRBV9
TGTGCCAGCAGCTCAAACGTCCAGGGATATAGCAATCAGCCCCAGCATTTT | CASSSNVQGYSNQPQHF | TRBJ1-5 | once | 17 | . | TRBV7-9
TGTGCCAGCAGCTTTCCGGGGGAAGAGACCCAGTACTTC | CASSFPGEETQYF | TRBJ2-5 | . | 13 | . | TRBV5-5
TGTGCCAGCAGCGCTAAAGGGGGCGCAAATGGCTACACCTTC | CASSAKGGANGYTF | TRBJ1-2 | . | 14 | TRBD1 | TRBV7-8
TGCGCCAGCAGCCAAGGTATCGGGACAGGGAACTATGGCTACACCTTC | CASSQGIGTGNYGYTF | TRBJ1-2 | . | 16 | TRBD1 | TRBV4-3
TGTGCCAGCAGCCCGGGACAGGGGATCGTTGGCTACACCTTC | CASSPGQGIVGYTF | TRBJ1-2 | . | 14 | TRBD1 | TRBV6-5
TGTGCCAGCAGCTTAGATGAGGTTCGTCAGCCCCAGCATTTT | CASSLDEVRQPQHF | TRBJ1-5 | . | 14 | . | TRBV7-9
TGTGCCAGTAGTATAGTAGGTAGCGGGGAGACCCAGTACTTC | CASSIVGSGETQYF | TRBJ2-5 | . | 14 | TRBD2 | TRBV19
TGTGCCAGCAGTTTTGGGGCAAGCTCTGGAAACACCATATATTTT | CASSFGASSGNTIYF | TRBJ1-3 | few | 15 | . | TRBV27
TGTGCCAGCTCATCCACCGGGACAGGGGGCGACGAGCAGTACTTC | CASSSTGTGGDEQYF | TRBJ2-7 | . | 15 | TRBD1 | TRBV18
TGTGCCAGCAGTCCGGGACAGGGAAAACTGTTTTTT | CASSPGQGKLFF | TRBJ1-4 | . | 12 | TRBD1 | TRBV12-3/TRBV12-4
TGTGCCAGCAGTTTAGGGCAGCCGACCTACAATGAGCAGTTCTTC | CASSLGQPTYNEQFF | TRBJ2-1 | . | 15 | . | TRBV27
TGTGCCAGCAGCTTCGAGAGACTAGCGCAAGAGCAGTACTTC | CASSFERLAQEQYF | TRBJ2-7 | . | 14 | TRBD2 | TRBV28
TGTGCCAGTAGCAAGCTACAGGGGGCTGAAACTGAAGCTTTCTTT | CASSKLQGAETEAFF | TRBJ1-1 | . | 15 | TRBD1 | TRBV19
TGTGCCACCAGTGGAGCTAGCGGGGGGAACACCGGGGAGCTGTTTTTT | CATSGASGGNTGELFF | TRBJ2-2 | once | 16 | TRBD2 | TRBV24-1
TGTGCCAGTATCCGACGACATGAGTATAGCAATCAGCCCCAGCATTTT | CASIRRHEYSNQPQHF | TRBJ1-5 | . | 16 | . | TRBV19
TGCGCCAGCAGCCAAGTTTTGACAGGGTTGGTCACTGAAGCTTTCTTT | CASSQVLTGLVTEAFF | TRBJ1-1 | . | 16 | TRBD1 | TRBV4-1
TGTGCCAGCAGCTTGATGGGCAGGGACACTGAAGCTTTCTTT | CASSLMGRDTEAFF | TRBJ1-1 | few | 14 | . | TRBV11-2
TGTGCCAGCAGTGAAAGTTTTCGGAGGGACACTGAAGCTTTCTTT | CASSESFRRDTEAFF | TRBJ1-1 | . | 15 | . | TRBV6-1
TGTGCCAGCAGCCCTCCCCTGAGGGCCCGGGTGTTGGGCCACAATCAGCCCCAGCATTTT | CASSPPLRARVLGHNQPQHF | TRBJ1-5 | few | 20 | . | TRBV3-1/TRBV3-2
TGTGCCAGCAGTCCGGGACAAAATAGGGACATTCAGTACTTC | CASSPGQNRDIQYF | TRBJ2-4 | many | 14 | . | TRBV2
TGTGCCAGCAGTGGGACAACTTCACCCCTCCACTTT | CASSGTTSPLHF | TRBJ1-6 | . | 12 | . | TRBV12-3/TRBV12-4
TGTGCCAGCAGACCAGGGGGCGTCACTGAAGCTTTCTTT | CASRPGGVTEAFF | TRBJ1-1 | . | 13 | TRBD1 | TRBV3-1/TRBV3-2
TGTGCCAGCAGCTTGGGGCGAGGTAATTCACCCCTCCACTTT | CASSLGRGNSPLHF | TRBJ1-6 | . | 14 | . | TRBV5-6
TGTGCCAGCAGTCCTCGGGCTAACTATGGCTACACCTTC | CASSPRANYGYTF | TRBJ1-2 | . | 13 | . | TRBV7-9